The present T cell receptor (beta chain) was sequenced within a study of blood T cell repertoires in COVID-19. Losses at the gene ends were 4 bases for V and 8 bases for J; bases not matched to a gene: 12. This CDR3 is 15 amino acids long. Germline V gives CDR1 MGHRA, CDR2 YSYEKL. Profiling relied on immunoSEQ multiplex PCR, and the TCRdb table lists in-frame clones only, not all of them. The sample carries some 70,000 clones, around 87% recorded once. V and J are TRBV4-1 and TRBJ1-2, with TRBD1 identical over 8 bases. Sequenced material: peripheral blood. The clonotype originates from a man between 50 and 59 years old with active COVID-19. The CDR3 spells CASSRLGQALEGYTF. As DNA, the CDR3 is TGCGCCAGCAGCCGTTTGGGACAGGCCCTGGAGGGCTACACCTTC.